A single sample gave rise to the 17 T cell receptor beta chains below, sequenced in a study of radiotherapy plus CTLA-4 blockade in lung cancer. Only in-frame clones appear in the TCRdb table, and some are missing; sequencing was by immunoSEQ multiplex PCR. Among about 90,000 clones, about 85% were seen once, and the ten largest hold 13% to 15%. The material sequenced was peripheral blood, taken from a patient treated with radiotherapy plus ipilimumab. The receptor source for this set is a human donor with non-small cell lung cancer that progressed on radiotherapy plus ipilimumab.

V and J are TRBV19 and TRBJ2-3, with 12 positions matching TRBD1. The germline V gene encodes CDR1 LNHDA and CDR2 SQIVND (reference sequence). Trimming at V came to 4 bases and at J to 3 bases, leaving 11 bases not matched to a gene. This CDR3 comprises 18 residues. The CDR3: CASSRGTGGLISTDTQYF. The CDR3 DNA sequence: TGTGCCAGTAGTAGGGGGACAGGGGGCTTAATTTCGACAGATACGCAGTATTTT.

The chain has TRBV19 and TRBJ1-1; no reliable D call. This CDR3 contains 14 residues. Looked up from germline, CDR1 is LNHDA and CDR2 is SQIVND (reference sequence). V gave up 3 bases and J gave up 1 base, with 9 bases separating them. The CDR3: CASSMKAGNTEAFF. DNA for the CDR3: TGTGCCAGTAGTATGAAAGCAGGGAACACTGAAGCTTTCTTT. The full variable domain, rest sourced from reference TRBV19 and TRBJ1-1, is DGGITQSPKYLFRKEGQNVTLSCEQNLNHDAMYWYRQDPGQGLRLIYYSQIVNDFQKGDIAEGYSVSREKKESFPLTVTSAQKNPTAFYLCASSMKAGNTEAFFGQGTRLTVV.

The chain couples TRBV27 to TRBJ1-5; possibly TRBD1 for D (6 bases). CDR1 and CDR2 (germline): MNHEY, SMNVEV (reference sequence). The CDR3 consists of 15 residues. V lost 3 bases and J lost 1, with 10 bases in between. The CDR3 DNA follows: TGTGCCAGCAGTTTGGGGGACACCAGCAATCAGCCCCAGCATTTT. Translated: CASSLGDTSNQPQHF.

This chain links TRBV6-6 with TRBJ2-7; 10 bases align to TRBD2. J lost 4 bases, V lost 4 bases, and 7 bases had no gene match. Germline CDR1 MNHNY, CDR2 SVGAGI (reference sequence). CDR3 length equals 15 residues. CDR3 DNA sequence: TGTGCCAGCAGTTTCCCTAGCGGGAGAGATTACGAGCAGTACTTC. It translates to CASSFPSGRDYEQYF.

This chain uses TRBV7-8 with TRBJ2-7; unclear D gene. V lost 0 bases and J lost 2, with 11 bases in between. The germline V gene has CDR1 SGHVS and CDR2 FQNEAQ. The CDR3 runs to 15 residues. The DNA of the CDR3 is TGTGCCAGCAGCTTAGCGCCGGCGGCTCCCTACGAGCAGTACTTC. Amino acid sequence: CASSLAPAAPYEQYF.

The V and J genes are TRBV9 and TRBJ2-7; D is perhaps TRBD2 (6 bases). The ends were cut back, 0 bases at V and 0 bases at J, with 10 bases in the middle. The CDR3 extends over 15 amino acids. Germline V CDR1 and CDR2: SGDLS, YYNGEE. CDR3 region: CASSVGAGSSYEQYF. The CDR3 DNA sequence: TGTGCCAGCAGCGTAGGTGCGGGGAGCTCCTACGAGCAGTACTTC.

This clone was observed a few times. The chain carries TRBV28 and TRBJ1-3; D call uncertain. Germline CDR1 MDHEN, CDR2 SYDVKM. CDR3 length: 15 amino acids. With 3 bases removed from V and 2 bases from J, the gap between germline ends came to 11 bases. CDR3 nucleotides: TGTGCCAGCAGTTTTAACCCCCAAACTGGAAACACCATATATTTT. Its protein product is CASSFNPQTGNTIYF.

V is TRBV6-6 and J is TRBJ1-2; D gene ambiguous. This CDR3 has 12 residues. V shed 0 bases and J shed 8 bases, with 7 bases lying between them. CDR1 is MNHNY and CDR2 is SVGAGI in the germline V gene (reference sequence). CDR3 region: CASSYSERGYTF. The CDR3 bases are TGTGCCAGCAGTTACTCGGAACGGGGCTACACCTTC.

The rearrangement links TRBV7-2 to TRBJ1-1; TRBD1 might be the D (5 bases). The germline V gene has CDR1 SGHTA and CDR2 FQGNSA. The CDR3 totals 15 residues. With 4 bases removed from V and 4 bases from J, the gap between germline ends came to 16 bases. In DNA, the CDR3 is TGTGCCAGCAGCTCTTTGGTCACAGGTAGCACTGAAGCTTTCTTT. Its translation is CASSSLVTGSTEAFF.

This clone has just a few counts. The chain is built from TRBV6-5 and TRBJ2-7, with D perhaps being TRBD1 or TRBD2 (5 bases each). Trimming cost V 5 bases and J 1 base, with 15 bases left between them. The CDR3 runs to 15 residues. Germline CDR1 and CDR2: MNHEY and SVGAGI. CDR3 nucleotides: TGTGCCAGCAGTGGCCGAGGGGCCGGGTCCTACGAGCAGTACTTC. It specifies CASSGRGAGSYEQYF.

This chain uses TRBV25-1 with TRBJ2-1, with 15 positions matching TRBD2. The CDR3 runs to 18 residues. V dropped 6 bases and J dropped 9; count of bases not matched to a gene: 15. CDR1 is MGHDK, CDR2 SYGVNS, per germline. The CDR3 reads CASSRGTSGGLGLGEQFF. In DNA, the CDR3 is TGTGCCAGCAGCCGAGGGACTAGCGGGGGGCTCGGACTGGGTGAGCAGTTCTTC. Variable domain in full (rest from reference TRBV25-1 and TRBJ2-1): EADIYQTPRYLVIGTGKKITLECSQTMGHDKMYWYQQDPGMELHLIHYSYGVNSTEKGDLSSESTVSRIRTEHFPLTLESARPSHTSQYLCASSRGTSGGLGLGEQFFGPGTRLTVL.

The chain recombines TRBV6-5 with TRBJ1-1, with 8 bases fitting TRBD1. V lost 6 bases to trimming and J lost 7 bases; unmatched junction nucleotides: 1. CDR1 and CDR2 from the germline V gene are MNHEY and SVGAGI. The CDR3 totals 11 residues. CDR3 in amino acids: CASRQGVEAFF. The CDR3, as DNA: TGTGCCAGCAGACAGGGGGTTGAAGCTTTCTTT.

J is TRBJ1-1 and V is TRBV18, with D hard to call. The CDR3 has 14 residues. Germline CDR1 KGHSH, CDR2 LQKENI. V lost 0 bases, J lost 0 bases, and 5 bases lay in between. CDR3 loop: CASSPPGLNTEAFF. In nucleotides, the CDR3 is TGTGCCAGCTCACCACCAGGATTGAACACTGAAGCTTTCTTT.

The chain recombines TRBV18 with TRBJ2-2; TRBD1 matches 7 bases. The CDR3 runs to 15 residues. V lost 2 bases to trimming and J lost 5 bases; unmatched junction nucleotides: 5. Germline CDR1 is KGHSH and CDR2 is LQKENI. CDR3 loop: CASSPDRVWTGELFF. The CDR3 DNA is TGTGCCAGCTCACCAGACAGGGTGTGGACCGGGGAGCTGTTTTTT.

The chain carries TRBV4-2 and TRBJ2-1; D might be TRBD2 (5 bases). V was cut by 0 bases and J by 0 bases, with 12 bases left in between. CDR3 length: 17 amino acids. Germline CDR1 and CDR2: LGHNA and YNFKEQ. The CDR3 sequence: CASSQDEGAGSYNEQFF. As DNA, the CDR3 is TGTGCCAGCAGCCAAGACGAGGGCGCCGGCTCCTACAATGAGCAGTTCTTC.

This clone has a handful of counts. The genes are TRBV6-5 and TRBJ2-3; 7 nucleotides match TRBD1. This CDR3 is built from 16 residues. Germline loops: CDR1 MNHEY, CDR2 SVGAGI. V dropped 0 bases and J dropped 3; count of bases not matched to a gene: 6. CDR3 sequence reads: CASSYSAGTATDTQYF. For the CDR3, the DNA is TGTGCCAGCAGTTACTCAGCCGGGACAGCGACAGATACGCAGTATTTT.

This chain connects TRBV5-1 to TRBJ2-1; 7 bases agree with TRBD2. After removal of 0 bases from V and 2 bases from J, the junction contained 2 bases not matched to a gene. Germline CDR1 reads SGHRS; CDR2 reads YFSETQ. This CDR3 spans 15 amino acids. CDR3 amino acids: CASSLEGGPYNEQFF. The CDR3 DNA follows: TGCGCCAGCAGCTTGGAGGGAGGGCCCTACAATGAGCAGTTCTTC.